The 22 T cell receptor beta chains below all came from one sample that was sequenced in a study of shared clonotypes between healthy human individuals. The protocol was immunoSEQ multiplex PCR, while the TCRdb copy is restricted to in-frame clones and leaves out a portion. The table records roughly 2,500,000 clones, 93% of them present only once. Material: naive CD4+ T cells from PBMCs. Subset indicated: CD45RA+ positively selected. All receptors come from a man aged 18-30 years in good health. Some clones in this sample may be carry-over from other donors' samples.

V gene TRBV7-9 combines with J gene TRBJ2-2; D gene ambiguous. The V end was cut by 7 bases, the J end by 2 bases, with 14 bases between. The CDR3 is 15 residues long. CDR1 is SEHNR, CDR2 FQNEAQ, per germline (reference sequence). The CDR3 sequence: CASTELMGNTGELFF. CDR3 nucleotides: TGTGCCAGCACCGAACTAATGGGAAACACCGGGGAGCTGTTTTTT.

The CDR3 sequence is CASSLLPGTGTGANVLTF. The CDR3 region has the DNA TGCGCCAGCAGCTTGCTTCCCGGGACAGGGACCGGGGCCAACGTCCTGACTTTC. The chain has TRBV5-1 and TRBJ2-6, with 9 bases aligning to TRBD1. Germline assignment: CDR1 SGHRS and CDR2 YFSETQ. The CDR3 consists of 18 residues. With V trimmed by 1 base and J by 4 bases, 9 bases remained unmatched.

This clone was seen only once. V gene TRBV30 combines with J gene TRBJ2-3, with 9 nucleotides matching TRBD1. The CDR3 contains 14 residues. Germline loops: CDR1 GTSNPN, CDR2 SVGIG (reference sequence). The junction had 3 bases not matched to a gene; V was cut back by 1 base and J by 4 bases. The CDR3 nucleotides read TGTGCCTGGAGTGACAGGGGGCGGTCAGATACGCAGTATTTT. Translating it yields CAWSDRGRSDTQYF. Supplemented by reference TRBV30 and TRBJ2-3, the full variable domain reads SQTIHQWPATLVQPVGSPLSLECTVEGTSNPNLYWYRQAAGRGLQLLFYSVGIGQISSEVPQNLSASRPQDRQFILSSKKLLLSDSGFYLCAWSDRGRSDTQYFGPGTRLTVL.

This sequence joins TRBV30 and TRBJ1-1, with 7 positions matching TRBD1. V lost 5 bases, J lost 1 base, and 7 bases stayed unmatched. The CDR3 loop spans 14 amino acids. Germline V gives CDR1 GTSNPN, CDR2 SVGIG (reference sequence). Written as DNA, the CDR3 is TGTGCCTGGGAACAGGGGCTACCGAACACTGAAGCTTTCTTT. Translation gives CAWEQGLPNTEAFF.

The rearrangement links TRBV11-3 to TRBJ2-7; 10 bases fit TRBD2. Looked up from germline, CDR1 is SGHNT and CDR2 is YENEEA. V lost 5 bases and J lost 5; bases outside the gene matches: 6. The CDR3 covers 14 residues. CDR3 residues: CASSPGSGRDEQYF. CDR3 nucleotide sequence: TGTGCCAGCAGCCCGGGGAGCGGGAGGGACGAGCAGTACTTC.

In DNA form, the CDR3 reads TGTGCCAGCAGCCTGGGACCAATCGAGAGCTACGAGCAGTACTTC. It specifies CASSLGPIESYEQYF. The chain employs TRBV7-3 and TRBJ2-7; the D gene could be TRBD1 or TRBD2 (5 bases each). The CDR3 loop spans 15 amino acids. Germline lookup yields CDR1 SGHTA and CDR2 FQGTGA. Trimming removed 5 bases at V and 3 bases at J, with 17 bases between.

The chain couples TRBV5-1 to TRBJ2-7, with D possibly TRBD2 on 6 matching bases. Trimming took 3 bases from V and 6 from J, leaving 16 bases between them. Looked up from germline, CDR1 is SGHRS and CDR2 is YFSETQ. The length of the CDR3 is 14 residues. The CDR3 DNA is TGCGCCAGCAGCTCGGCCACGGGGGTATTCGAGCAGTACTTC. Protein sequence: CASSSATGVFEQYF.

This sequence joins TRBV7-9 and TRBJ1-1; TRBD1 might be the D (5 bases). The CDR3 totals 16 residues. Deletions cut 2 bases from V and 2 bases from J, with 15 bases between. Germline lookup yields CDR1 SEHNR and CDR2 FQNEAQ (reference sequence). This chain's CDR3 is CASSLIPRQTNTEAFF. CDR3 nucleotide sequence: TGTGCCAGCAGCTTAATTCCGCGACAGACAAACACTGAAGCTTTCTTT. The entire variable domain, with the rest obtained from reference TRBV7-9 and TRBJ1-1, is as follows: DTGVSQNPRHKITKRGQNVTFRCDPISEHNRLYWYRQTLGQGPEFLTYFQNEAQLEKSRLLSDRFSAERPKGSFSTLEIQRTEQGDSAMYLCASSLIPRQTNTEAFFGQGTRLTVV.

The CDR3 bases are TGTGCCAGCAGCTTGTTGGGGACAGGGAAGGATACGCAGTATTTT. Translation gives CASSLLGTGKDTQYF. The rearrangement links TRBV5-8 to TRBJ2-3, with TRBD1 identical over 9 bases. CDR1 and CDR2 from the germline V gene are SGHTS and YDEGEE. After removal of 1 base from V and 6 bases from J, the junction contained 6 bases not matched to a gene. The CDR3 has 15 amino acids.

The CDR3 is CASSFSGTGNTGELFF. The CDR3 region has the DNA TGTGCCAGCAGCTTCTCCGGGACGGGAAACACCGGGGAGCTGTTTTTT. The gene calls are TRBV7-3 and TRBJ2-2; D possibly uses TRBD1 or TRBD2 (5 bases each). The CDR3 totals 16 residues. V was clipped by 3 bases and J by 2 bases, with 13 bases between them. Germline values: CDR1 SGHTA, CDR2 FQGTGA.

The chain uses TRBV27 and TRBJ1-1; D perhaps matches TRBD1 (5 bases). V was clipped by 6 bases and J by 5 bases, with 19 bases between them. The V gene's germline CDR1 is MNHEY and CDR2 SMNVEV (reference sequence). This CDR3 contains 15 residues. The CDR3 region is CASRAFVGGGTEAFF. In DNA form, the CDR3 reads TGTGCCAGCAGAGCCTTCGTGGGGGGAGGAACTGAAGCTTTCTTT.

The chain employs TRBV7-2 and TRBJ2-3; TRBD2 matches at 11 bases. CDR3 length: 16 residues. Germline V gene data show CDR1 as SGHTA and CDR2 as FQGNSA. V lost 6 bases, J lost 1 base, and 6 bases stayed unmatched. The CDR3, as DNA: TGTGCCAGCAGATCCACTAGCGGGGGAGGCACAGATACGCAGTATTTT. This gives the protein CASRSTSGGGTDTQYF.

The V gene is TRBV7-3, the J gene TRBJ2-2, with D uncertain. In germline, CDR1 is SGHTA, CDR2 FQGTGA. The CDR3 consists of 16 residues. With 0 bases removed from V and 0 bases from J, the gap between germline ends came to 8 bases. CDR3: CASSLTRASNTGELFF. In DNA form, the CDR3 reads TGTGCCAGCAGCTTAACAAGGGCCTCGAACACCGGGGAGCTGTTTTTT.

The J gene is TRBJ1-4, the V gene TRBV5-1; D may be TRBD1 (5 bases). The CDR3 runs to 16 residues. Germline CDR1 reads SGHRS; CDR2 reads YFSETQ. Trimming removed 0 bases at V and 7 bases at J, with 16 bases between. The CDR3 DNA reads as TGCGCCAGCAGCTTGGCCTCGACAGAGGTTTTTGAAAAACTGTTTTTT. Translated: CASSLASTEVFEKLFF.

The CDR3 DNA is TGTGCCAGCAGCGCACAGGGTCAAGAGACCCAGTACTTC. Encoded protein: CASSAQGQETQYF. J is TRBJ2-5 and V is TRBV11-3, with TRBD1 as a possible D gene (6 bases). Trimming removed 5 bases from V and 2 bases from J, with 9 bases in between. Germline V gives CDR1 SGHNT, CDR2 YENEEA. The CDR3 has 13 residues.

The gene calls are TRBV4-3 and TRBJ2-5; D is possibly TRBD1 (6 bases). The J call is doubtful: the DNA matches TRBJ2-7 better. The length of the CDR3 is 16 residues. CDR1 and CDR2 from the germline V gene are LGHNA and YSLEER. In DNA form, the CDR3 reads TGCGCCAGCAGCCAAACAGGGACCAGCATCGACTACGAGCAGTACTTC. This codes for CASSQTGTSIDYEQYF.

The chain couples TRBV11-2 to TRBJ2-5; D possibly corresponds to TRBD2 (7 bases). This CDR3 is built from 14 residues. Germline lookup yields CDR1 SGHAT and CDR2 FQNNGV. V dropped 3 bases and J dropped 4 bases, with 12 bases sitting between them. This CDR3 is CASSFLGGAETQYF. In nucleotides, the CDR3 is TGTGCCAGCAGCTTCCTTGGGGGGGCAGAGACCCAGTACTTC.

The V call is TRBV28, the J call TRBJ2-1; a weak D match, TRBD2 (5 bases). The CDR3 contains 15 residues. From germline, CDR1 is MDHEN and CDR2 SYDVKM. V was trimmed by 3 bases and J by 7 bases, leaving 16 bases between them. The CDR3 loop is CASSFGGSSRNEQFF. CDR3 DNA sequence: TGTGCCAGCAGTTTTGGCGGGTCCTCGCGGAATGAGCAGTTCTTC.

As concerns this clone: At one end, the junction sequence differs from germline, possibly due to a read error. The V call is TRBV6-5, the J call TRBJ2-5; weak D call: TRBD2 (6 bases). The CDR3 runs 12 residues. Germline V lookup: CDR1 MNHEY, CDR2 SVGAGI. This CDR3 reads CASSRRGEIQYF. The CDR3 DNA reads TGTGCCAGCAGTCGGCGCGGGGAGATCCAGTACTTC.

V and J are TRBV28 and TRBJ1-1; perhaps TRBD1 as D (5 bases). The CDR3 contains 14 residues. The germline gives CDR1 MDHEN, CDR2 SYDVKM. V was pared by 2 bases and J by 11 bases, with 18 bases between. CDR3 amino acids: CASSLGLGGRGAFF. CDR3 nucleotides: TGTGCCAGCAGTTTAGGGCTGGGGGGACGGGGGGCTTTCTTT.

The chain has TRBV7-3 and TRBJ2-7, with TRBD2 identical over 7 bases. CDR1 is SGHTA, CDR2 FQGTGA, per germline. V lost 4 bases and J lost 5; bases outside the gene matches: 14. The CDR3 has 16 amino acids. The CDR3 DNA sequence: TGTGCCAGCAGCTCTCAGGTTGGCGGGAGAATCAACGAGCAGTACTTC. This gives the protein CASSSQVGGRINEQYF.

The chain combines TRBV5-1 with TRBJ2-1; 12 positions agree with TRBD2. Per the germline V gene, CDR1 is SGHRS and CDR2 is YFSETQ. V lost 1 base, J lost 9 bases, and 5 bases stayed unmatched. This CDR3 region has 15 residues. CDR3 loop: CASSLSSGREGEQFF. CDR3 nucleotide sequence: TGCGCCAGCAGCTTGTCTAGCGGGAGGGAGGGTGAGCAGTTCTTC.